The 9 T cell receptor beta chains reported below all come from one sample, sequenced in a study of shared clonotypes between healthy human individuals. Assay: immunoSEQ multiplex PCR; the TCRdb copy retains only in-frame clones and omits some. The sample has roughly 700,000 clones, approximately 79% seen once; the top ten hold over 1.5%. The material sequenced was memory CD4+ T cells sorted from blood. Documented subset: CD45RA-negative fraction. The receptors here all came from a woman aged 25 to 45 in good health.

This chain uses TRBV6-4 with TRBJ2-1, with D hard to call. Per germline, CDR1 MRHNA and CDR2 SNTAGT. This CDR3 region has 13 residues. Trimming took 0 bases from V and 2 from J, leaving 2 bases between them. In DNA, the CDR3 is TGTGCCAGCAGTGACTCGACCTACAATGAGCAGTTCTTC. Its translation: CASSDSTYNEQFF.

This clone was picked up one time. The gene calls are TRBV5-1 and TRBJ2-3; no clear D gene. Trimming left V 8 bases short and J 1 base short, with 11 bases between. There are 13 residues in the CDR3. The germline V gene encodes CDR1 SGHRS and CDR2 YFSETQ. The CDR3 DNA sequence: TGCGCCAGTAAGGGCTCCGGCACAGATACGCAGTATTTT. Amino acid sequence: CASKGSGTDTQYF.

The gene calls are TRBV7-8 and TRBJ2-7; TRBD2 might be the D (5 bases). This CDR3 is built from 14 residues. Trimming took off 1 base at V and 5 bases at J, with 12 bases between the two ends. The germline CDR1 and CDR2 sequences are SGHVS and FQNEAQ. This chain's CDR3 is CASSLGGMAHEQYF. The CDR3 coding sequence is TGTGCCAGCAGCTTAGGAGGGATGGCCCACGAGCAGTACTTC. The entire variable domain, with the rest obtained from reference TRBV7-8 and TRBJ2-7, is as follows: GAGVSQSPRYKVAKRGQDVALRCDPISGHVSLFWYQQALGQGPEFLTYFQNEAQLDKSGLPSDRFFAERPEGSVSTLKIQRTQQEDSAVYLCASSLGGMAHEQYFGPGTRLTVT.

The genes are TRBV28 and TRBJ1-2, with D possibly matching TRBD1 (5 bases). Trimming removed 2 bases at V and 8 bases at J, with 18 bases between. The CDR3 consists of 15 residues. CDR1 is MDHEN, CDR2 SYDVKM, per germline. CDR3 sequence reads: CASSLVGTGRRGYTF. As DNA, the CDR3 is TGTGCCAGCAGTTTAGTAGGGACGGGACGCAGAGGCTACACCTTC.

The chain is built from TRBV5-1 and TRBJ2-7, with D perhaps matching TRBD2 (6 bases). The CDR3 covers 14 residues. CDR1 and CDR2 (germline): SGHRS, YFSETQ. V shed 5 bases and J shed 2 bases, with 14 bases lying between them. CDR3 loop: CASRTGTAAYEQYF. The CDR3 DNA follows: TGCGCCAGCAGGACCGGGACTGCTGCCTACGAGCAGTACTTC.

The chain has TRBV19 and TRBJ2-7; D is perhaps TRBD1 (5 bases). The CDR3 length is 14 residues. Trimming left V 2 bases short and J 5 bases short, with 13 bases between. The V gene's germline CDR1 is LNHDA and CDR2 SQIVND (reference sequence). The CDR3 region is CASSITGSGHEQYF. The CDR3 DNA is TGTGCCAGTAGTATAACAGGTAGTGGTCACGAGCAGTACTTC.

The CDR3 DNA reads TGCGCCAGCAGCCCTCCCCAGCGCACAGATACGCAGTATTTT. It specifies CASSPPQRTDTQYF. The chain links TRBV4-1 to TRBJ2-3, with D unclear. Looked up from germline, CDR1 is MGHRA and CDR2 is YSYEKL. This CDR3 comprises 14 residues. Trimming stripped 4 bases from V and 1 base from J, with 9 bases between.

The gene calls are TRBV7-9 and TRBJ1-4, with D perhaps matching TRBD1 (6 bases). CDR3 length equals 16 residues. The V end was cut by 2 bases, the J end by 7 bases, with 17 bases between. Germline values: CDR1 SEHNR, CDR2 FQNEAQ (reference sequence). The CDR3, as DNA: TGTGCCAGCAGCTTACAAACAGGGTTTGGGGGTGAAAAACTGTTTTTT. As protein: CASSLQTGFGGEKLFF. Combining the CDR3 with reference TRBV7-9 and TRBJ1-4 gives the whole variable domain DTGVSQNPRHKITKRGQNVTFRCDPISEHNRLYWYRQTLGQGPEFLTYFQNEAQLEKSRLLSDRFSAERPKGSFSTLEIQRTEQGDSAMYLCASSLQTGFGGEKLFFGSGTQLSVL.

This clone occurred once. This chain links TRBV30 with TRBJ2-1; 11 positions match TRBD2. The J segment lost 8 bases and the V segment lost 2 bases, leaving 11 bases of the junction unmatched. Germline lookup yields CDR1 GTSNPN and CDR2 SVGIG (reference sequence). The CDR3 consists of 16 residues. The CDR3 coding sequence is TGTGCCTGGAGTCTCTTAGCGGGAGGGCCGGGGCATGAGCAGTTCTTC. This sequence encodes CAWSLLAGGPGHEQFF.